This TCR beta chain was observed in a study of PD-1 blockade in classical Hodgkin lymphoma. Clones were read by immunoSEQ multiplex PCR, and TCRdb kept only the in-frame ones, dropping some. Here the sample spans some 58,000 clones, 91% being singletons. V was trimmed by 2 bases and J by 3 bases, leaving 19 bases between them. This CDR3 has 17 amino acids. Germline-derived CDR1 and CDR2 are LGHNT and FRNRAP. Time point: cycle 4 day 1 (C4D1), after more than five weeks of nivolumab. No patient escaped relapse after autologous stem cell transplantation, and brentuximab vedotin exposure varied. The receptor was derived from a human donor with classical Hodgkin lymphoma. The chain employs TRBV12-5 and TRBJ1-1; tentatively, D is TRBD1 (5 bases). This specimen consisted of peripheral blood mononuclear cells (PBMCs), obtained before the fourth cycle of nivolumab. Here the CDR3 reads CASGLLLSSRGDTEAFF. The CDR3 nucleotides are TGTGCTAGTGGTTTGCTACTTTCGTCAAGGGGAGACACTGAAGCTTTCTTT.